This TCR delta chain is drawn from a study of γδ T cells in repeated Plasmodium falciparum infection. Germline loops: CDR1 TSWWSYY, CDR2 QGS. The CDR3 sequence is 18 residues long. TCRdb re-called the multiplex PCR reads through CATT. The sample has 55,000 to 70,000 delta-chain clones, approximately 1.5% seen once. Bulk repertoires came from Vgamma9/Vdelta2+ or Vdelta2-negative gammadelta T cells flow-sorted from PBMC. Worth noting for this clone: TCRdb has a much larger clone's protein, which differs at residue 15 from the translation of this DNA, likely because of a read error; what is shown is the protein translated from the DNA.

The chain has TRDV1 and TRDJ1, with D possibly being TRDD2 (5 bases). The J gene is absent in TCRdb and was assigned here via DNA matching to germline. The sample taken for sequencing was gamma-delta T cells from blood. This clonotype was obtained from a pool of human donors (malaria-infected and uninfected, not separated). CDR3 bases: TGTGCTCTTGGGGAATATTTCCCTACGGAGCCCCGCACCGATGAACTCATCTTT. Its translation: CALGEYFPTEPRTDELIF.